A single sample is the source of the 12 T cell receptor beta chains below, sequenced in a study of blood T cell repertoires in COVID-19. Libraries were prepared by immunoSEQ multiplex PCR; TCRdb keeps only in-frame clonotypes and omits some of them. This table has more than 200,000 clones, about 85% appearing once. The sequencing sample was made of PBMCs or T cells enriched from blood (not recorded which). Receptors were obtained from a man aged 25 to 45 who had recovered from COVID-19.

The rearrangement uses TRBV30 and TRBJ2-3, with 9 bases aligning to TRBD2. The CDR3 sequence is 14 residues long. V trimming: 6 bases; J trimming: 4 bases; junction bases outside the gene matches: 8. The germline V gene has CDR1 GTSNPN and CDR2 SVGIG (reference sequence). The CDR3 DNA reads as TGTGCCTGCTCCAGCGGCGGGGGGGCAGATACGCAGTATTTT. Residues: CACSSGGGADTQYF.

This chain links TRBV12-3 or TRBV12-4 with TRBJ1-2; D is ambiguous. V dropped 0 bases and J dropped 4 bases, with 6 bases sitting between them. CDR3 length: 13 residues. CDR3 sequence (DNA): TGTGCCAGCAGTTTAGCGTACAGCTATGGCTACACCTTC. Translated, it gives CASSLAYSYGYTF.

The chain combines TRBV2 with TRBJ2-2; TRBD2 agrees at 9 bases. V shed 2 bases, J shed 4 bases, and the junction held 8 bases outside the gene matches. The CDR3 loop spans 17 amino acids. Germline V gene data show CDR1 as SNHLY and CDR2 as FYNNEI. For the CDR3, the DNA is TGTGCCAGCAGTGAACTCCCGGGTAGCGGGGGCACCGGGGAGCTGTTTTTT. It translates to CASSELPGSGGTGELFF.

The sample holds a few counts of this clone. The chain has TRBV11-2 and TRBJ2-1; D may be TRBD1 (5 bases). Germline V lookup: CDR1 SGHAT, CDR2 FQNNGV. The CDR3 loop spans 14 amino acids. Trimming pared 7 bases from V and 6 bases from J, leaving 16 bases between. The CDR3 region is CASNPVGQSNEQFF. Here the CDR3 DNA reads TGTGCCAGCAATCCCGTGGGGCAGAGCAATGAGCAGTTCTTC.

The CDR3 nucleotides read TGTGCCACCACACAAGGAGAGGGTCTCGGAGGCTACGAGCAGTACTTC. Its translation is CATTQGEGLGGYEQYF. The chain combines TRBV15 with TRBJ2-7; D may be TRBD2 (5 bases). Germline assignment: CDR1 LNHNV and CDR2 YYDKDF (reference sequence). V lost 7 bases and J lost 3, with 22 bases in between. This CDR3 has 16 residues.

The CDR3: CATPTGQGEGSPLHF. For the CDR3, the DNA is TGTGCCACCCCGACTGGACAGGGAGAGGGTTCACCCCTCCACTTT. This chain joins TRBV2 and TRBJ1-6, with 8 bases lining up with TRBD1. Germline V lookup: CDR1 SNHLY, CDR2 FYNNEI. V shed 10 bases, J shed 9 bases, and the junction held 14 bases outside the gene matches. This CDR3 region has 15 residues.

The rearrangement uses TRBV28 and TRBJ1-2, with D maybe TRBD1 (6 bases). The CDR3 has 12 residues. Trimming took 10 bases from V and 6 from J, leaving 15 bases between them. From germline, CDR1 is MDHEN and CDR2 SYDVKM. The CDR3 sequence: CATYGGADGYTF. As DNA, the CDR3 is TGTGCCACCTATGGGGGCGCGGATGGCTACACCTTC.

This sequence joins TRBV27 and TRBJ2-7, with 10 bases fitting TRBD1. This CDR3 has 17 amino acids. Per germline, CDR1 MNHEY and CDR2 SMNVEV (reference sequence). Trimming removed 3 bases from V and 3 bases from J; junction bases left unmatched: 11. Here the CDR3 reads CASSFIKTGTGVYEQYF. CDR3 bases: TGTGCCAGCAGTTTCATTAAAACCGGGACAGGGGTCTACGAGCAGTACTTC.

This clone appeared once. This chain uses TRBV5-1 with TRBJ1-2; D may be TRBD1 (5 bases). The V end lost 3 bases, the J end lost 1 base, and 16 bases lay between the germline ends. Germline V gene sequence: CDR1 SGHRS, CDR2 YFSETQ. The CDR3 runs to 16 residues. CDR3 nucleotides: TGCGCCAGCAGCTGGCCAGGACACAGCGATAACTATGGCTACACCTTC. This encodes CASSWPGHSDNYGYTF.

The table lists this clone with a count of one. The J gene is TRBJ2-7, the V gene TRBV4-1; TRBD1 might be the D (7 bases). The CDR3 has 15 amino acids. V gave up 0 bases and J gave up 3 bases, with 12 bases separating them. In germline, CDR1 is MGHRA, CDR2 YSYEKL. Here the CDR3 reads CASSQEGGGYYEQYF. CDR3 DNA: TGCGCCAGCAGCCAAGAAGGAGGGGGCTACTACGAGCAGTACTTC.

The chain employs TRBV7-6 and TRBJ2-7; D remains ambiguous. The CDR3 has 15 amino acids. Germline V lookup: CDR1 SGHVS, CDR2 FNYEAQ. Trimming left V 5 bases short and J 2 bases short, with 16 bases between. CDR3 DNA sequence: TGTGCCAGCAGCCCCCAGGCTGGCAAGACCTACGAGCAGTACTTC. Its translation is CASSPQAGKTYEQYF.

The gene calls are TRBV5-1 and TRBJ2-3; tentatively, D is TRBD2 (6 bases). V lost 3 bases, J lost 0 bases, and 14 bases lay in between. The CDR3 is 16 residues long. In germline, CDR1 is SGHRS, CDR2 YFSETQ. The chain's CDR3 is CASSSQRERSTDTQYF. CDR3 DNA sequence: TGCGCCAGCAGCTCCCAACGGGAGCGAAGCACAGATACGCAGTATTTT.